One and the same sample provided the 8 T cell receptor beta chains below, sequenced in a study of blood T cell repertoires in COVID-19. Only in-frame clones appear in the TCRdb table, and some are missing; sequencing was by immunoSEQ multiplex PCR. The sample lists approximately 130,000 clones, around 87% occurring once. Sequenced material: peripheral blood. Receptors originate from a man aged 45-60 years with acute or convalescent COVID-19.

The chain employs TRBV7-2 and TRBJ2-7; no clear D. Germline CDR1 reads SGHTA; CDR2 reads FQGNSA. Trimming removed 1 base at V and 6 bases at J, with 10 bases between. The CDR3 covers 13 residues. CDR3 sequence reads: CASSLGSTREQYF. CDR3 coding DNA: TGTGCCAGCAGCTTAGGTAGTACCCGCGAGCAGTACTTC.

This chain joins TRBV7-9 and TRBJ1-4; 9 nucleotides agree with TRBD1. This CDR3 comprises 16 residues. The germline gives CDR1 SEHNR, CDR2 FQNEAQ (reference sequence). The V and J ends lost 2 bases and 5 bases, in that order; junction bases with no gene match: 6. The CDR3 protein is CASSLMTGGRNEKLFF. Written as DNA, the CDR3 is TGTGCCAGCAGCTTAATGACAGGGGGTCGAAATGAAAAACTGTTTTTT.

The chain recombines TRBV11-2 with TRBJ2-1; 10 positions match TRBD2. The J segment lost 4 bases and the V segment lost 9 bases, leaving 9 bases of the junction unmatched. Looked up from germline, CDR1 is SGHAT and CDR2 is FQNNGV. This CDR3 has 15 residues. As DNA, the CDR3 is TGTGCCAGTAGGACCGGGACTAGCGCGTACAATGAGCAGTTCTTC. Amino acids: CASRTGTSAYNEQFF.

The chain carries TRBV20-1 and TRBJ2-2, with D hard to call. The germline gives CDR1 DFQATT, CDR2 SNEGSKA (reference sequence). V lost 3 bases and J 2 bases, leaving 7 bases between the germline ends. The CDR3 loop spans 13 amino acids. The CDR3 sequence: CSASSPNTGELFF. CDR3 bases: TGCAGTGCTAGTTCCCCTAACACCGGGGAGCTGTTTTTT.

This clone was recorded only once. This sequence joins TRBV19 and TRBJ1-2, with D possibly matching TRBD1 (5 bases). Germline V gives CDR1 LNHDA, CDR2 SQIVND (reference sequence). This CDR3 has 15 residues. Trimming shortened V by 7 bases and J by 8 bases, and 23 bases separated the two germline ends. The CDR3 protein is CASTATFPGLSGYTF. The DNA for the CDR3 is TGTGCCAGTACCGCCACTTTTCCAGGGCTCAGCGGCTACACCTTC.

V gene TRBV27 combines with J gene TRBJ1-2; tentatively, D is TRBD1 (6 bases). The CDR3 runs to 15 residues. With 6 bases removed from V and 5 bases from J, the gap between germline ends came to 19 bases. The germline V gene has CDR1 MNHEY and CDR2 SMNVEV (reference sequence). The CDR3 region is CASRGGGRGGYGYTF. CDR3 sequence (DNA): TGTGCCAGCAGGGGTGGGGGCAGGGGAGGGTATGGCTACACCTTC.

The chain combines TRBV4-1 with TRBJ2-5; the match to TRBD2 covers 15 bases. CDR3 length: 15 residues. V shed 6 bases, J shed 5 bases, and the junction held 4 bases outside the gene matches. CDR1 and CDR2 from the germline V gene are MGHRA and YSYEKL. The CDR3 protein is CASRGLAGGRETQYF. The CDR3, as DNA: TGCGCCAGCAGGGGACTAGCGGGAGGACGGGAGACCCAGTACTTC.

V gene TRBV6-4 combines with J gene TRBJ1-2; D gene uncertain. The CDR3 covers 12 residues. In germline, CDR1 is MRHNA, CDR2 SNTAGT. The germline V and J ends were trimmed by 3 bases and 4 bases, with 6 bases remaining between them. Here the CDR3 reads CASSELPYGYTF. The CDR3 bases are TGTGCCAGCAGTGAACTCCCCTATGGCTACACCTTC.